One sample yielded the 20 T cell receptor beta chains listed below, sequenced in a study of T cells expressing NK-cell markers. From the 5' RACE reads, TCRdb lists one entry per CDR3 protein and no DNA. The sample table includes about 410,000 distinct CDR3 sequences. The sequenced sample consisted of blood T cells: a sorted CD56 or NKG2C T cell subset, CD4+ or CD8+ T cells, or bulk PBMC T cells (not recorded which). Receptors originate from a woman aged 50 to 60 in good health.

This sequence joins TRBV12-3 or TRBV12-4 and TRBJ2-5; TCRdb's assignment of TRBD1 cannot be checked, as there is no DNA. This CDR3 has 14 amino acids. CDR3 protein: CASSPHSEQETQYF.

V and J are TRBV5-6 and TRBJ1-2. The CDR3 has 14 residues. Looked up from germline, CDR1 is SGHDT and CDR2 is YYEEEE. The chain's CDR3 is CASSFTQASGGYTF.

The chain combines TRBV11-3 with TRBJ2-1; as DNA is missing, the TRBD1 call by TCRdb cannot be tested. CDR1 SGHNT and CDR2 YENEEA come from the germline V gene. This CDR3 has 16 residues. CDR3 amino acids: CASSSRTGGLHNEQFF.

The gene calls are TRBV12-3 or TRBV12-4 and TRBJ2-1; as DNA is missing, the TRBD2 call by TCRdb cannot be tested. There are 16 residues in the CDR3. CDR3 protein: CASRYTGGLWDNEQFF.

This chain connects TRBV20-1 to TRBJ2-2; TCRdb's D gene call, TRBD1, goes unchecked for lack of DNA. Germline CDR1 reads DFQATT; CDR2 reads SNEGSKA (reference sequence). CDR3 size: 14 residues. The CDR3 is CSARVGTVSGELFF.

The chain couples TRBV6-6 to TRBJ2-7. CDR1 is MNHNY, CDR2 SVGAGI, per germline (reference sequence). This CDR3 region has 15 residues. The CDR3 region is CASSYSGKDSYEQYF.

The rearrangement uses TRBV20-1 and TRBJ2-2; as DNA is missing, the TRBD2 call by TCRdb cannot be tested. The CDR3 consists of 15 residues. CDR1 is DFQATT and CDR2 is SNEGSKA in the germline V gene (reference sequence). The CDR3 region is CSARENELGGGELFF.

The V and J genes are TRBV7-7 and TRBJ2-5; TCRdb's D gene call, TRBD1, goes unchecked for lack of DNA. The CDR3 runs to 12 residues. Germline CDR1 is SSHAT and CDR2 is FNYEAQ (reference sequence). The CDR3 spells CASSDSPPTQYF.

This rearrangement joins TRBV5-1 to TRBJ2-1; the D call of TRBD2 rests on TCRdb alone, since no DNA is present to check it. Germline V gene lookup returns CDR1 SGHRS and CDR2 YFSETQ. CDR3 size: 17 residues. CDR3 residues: CASSLGPGLAMYNEQFF.

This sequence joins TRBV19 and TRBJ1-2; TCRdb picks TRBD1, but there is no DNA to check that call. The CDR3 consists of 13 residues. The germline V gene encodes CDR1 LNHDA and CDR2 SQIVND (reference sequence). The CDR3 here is CASSIPGSYGYTF.

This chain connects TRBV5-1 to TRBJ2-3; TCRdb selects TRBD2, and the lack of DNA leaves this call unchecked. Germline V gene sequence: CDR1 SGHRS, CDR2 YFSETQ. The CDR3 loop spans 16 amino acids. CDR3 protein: CASSPFGGRGTDTQYF. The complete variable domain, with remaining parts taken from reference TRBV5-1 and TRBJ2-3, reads KAGVTQTPRYLIKTRGQQVTLSCSPISGHRSVSWYQQTPGQGLQFLFEYFSETQRNKGNFPGRFSGRQFSNSRSEMNVSTLELGDSALYLCASSPFGGRGTDTQYFGPGTRLTVL.

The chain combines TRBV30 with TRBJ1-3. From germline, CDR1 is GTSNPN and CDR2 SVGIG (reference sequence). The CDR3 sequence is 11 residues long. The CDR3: CAWKTGNTIYF.

The CDR3 loop reads CSARTGTYTEAFF. The chain carries TRBV20-1 and TRBJ1-1; the TRBD1 assignment by TCRdb is unverifiable without DNA. The CDR3 runs 13 residues. Germline lookup yields CDR1 DFQATT and CDR2 SNEGSKA (reference sequence).

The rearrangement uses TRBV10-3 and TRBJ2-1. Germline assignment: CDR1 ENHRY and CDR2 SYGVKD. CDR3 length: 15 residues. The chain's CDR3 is CAISESRDVWSEQFF.

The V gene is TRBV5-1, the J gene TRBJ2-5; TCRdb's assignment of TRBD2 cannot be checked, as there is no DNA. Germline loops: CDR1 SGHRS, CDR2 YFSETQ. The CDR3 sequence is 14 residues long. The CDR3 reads CASTGGRVRETQYF.

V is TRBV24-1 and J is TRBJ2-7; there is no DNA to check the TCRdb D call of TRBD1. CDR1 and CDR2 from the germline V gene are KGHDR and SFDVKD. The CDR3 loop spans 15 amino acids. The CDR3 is CATSTGTGMSDEQYF.

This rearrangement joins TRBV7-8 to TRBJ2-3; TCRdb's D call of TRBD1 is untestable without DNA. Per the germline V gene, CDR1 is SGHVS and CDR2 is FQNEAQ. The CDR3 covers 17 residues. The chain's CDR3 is CASSPGSRVSSTDTQYF.

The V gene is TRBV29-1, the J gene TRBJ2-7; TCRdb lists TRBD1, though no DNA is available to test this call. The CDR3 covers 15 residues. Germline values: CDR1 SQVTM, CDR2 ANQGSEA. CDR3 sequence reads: CSAWGGQGSSYEQYF.

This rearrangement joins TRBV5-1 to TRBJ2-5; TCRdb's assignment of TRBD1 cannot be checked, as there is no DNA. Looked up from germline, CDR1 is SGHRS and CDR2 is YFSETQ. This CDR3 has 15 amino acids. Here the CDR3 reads CASSSLGQAQETQYF.

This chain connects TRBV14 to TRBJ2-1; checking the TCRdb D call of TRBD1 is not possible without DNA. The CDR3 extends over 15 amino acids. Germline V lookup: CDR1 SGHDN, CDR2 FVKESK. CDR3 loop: CASSQDRSRGWEQFF.